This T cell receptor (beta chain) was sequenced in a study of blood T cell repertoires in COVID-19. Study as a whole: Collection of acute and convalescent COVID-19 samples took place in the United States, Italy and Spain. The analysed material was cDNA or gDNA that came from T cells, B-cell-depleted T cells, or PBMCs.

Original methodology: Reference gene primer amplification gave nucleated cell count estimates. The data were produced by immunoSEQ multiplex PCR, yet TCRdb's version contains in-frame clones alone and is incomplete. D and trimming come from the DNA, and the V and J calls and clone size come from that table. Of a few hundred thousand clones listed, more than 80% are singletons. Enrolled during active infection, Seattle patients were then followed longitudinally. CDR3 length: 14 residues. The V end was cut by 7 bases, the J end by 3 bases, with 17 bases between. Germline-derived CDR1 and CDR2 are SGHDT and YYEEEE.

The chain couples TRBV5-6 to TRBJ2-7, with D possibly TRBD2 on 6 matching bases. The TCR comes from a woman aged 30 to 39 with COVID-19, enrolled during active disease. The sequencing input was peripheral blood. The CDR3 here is CASGRDRSIYEQYF. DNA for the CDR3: TGTGCCAGCGGGCGGGACCGGAGTATCTACGAGCAGTACTTC. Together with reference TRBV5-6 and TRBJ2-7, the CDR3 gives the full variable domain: DAGVTQSPTHLIKTRGQQVTLRCSPKSGHDTVSWYQQALGQGPQFIFQYYEEEERQRGNFPDRFSGHQFPNYSSELNVNALLLGDSALYLCASGRDRSIYEQYFGPGTRLTVT.